Here is one T cell receptor beta chain with its context. CDR3 length: 13 residues. Germline assignment: CDR1 MNHEY and CDR2 SMNVEV (reference sequence). Trimming removed 5 bases at V and 2 bases at J, with 6 bases between. The source of the sample is a study of blood T cell repertoires in COVID-19. The wider study: Specimens from acute and convalescent COVID-19 originated in the United States, Italy and Spain. Nucleic acid was either cDNA or gDNA, and it came from T cells, B-cell-depleted T cells, or PBMCs.

Per the authors' pipeline: It was from reference gene primer amplification that nucleated cell counts were estimated. The table came from immunoSEQ multiplex PCR; TCRdb's copy has only in-frame clones and leaves some out. The V and J calls and clone size are taken from that table; D and trimming were inferred from the DNA. Of over 150,000 clones in the sample, about 90% were seen once. The chain recombines TRBV27 with TRBJ2-2; D call uncertain. This receptor was obtained from a middle-aged man with acute or convalescent COVID-19. Sequenced input: peripheral blood. Here the CDR3 reads CASSQINTGELFF. CDR3 in DNA: TGTGCCAGCAGTCAGATCAACACCGGGGAGCTGTTTTTT.